The 9 T cell receptor beta chains reported below all come from one sample, sequenced in a study of T cell changes during pregnancy in multiple sclerosis. The data were produced by immunoSEQ multiplex PCR, yet TCRdb's version contains in-frame clones alone and is incomplete. The sample records around 75,000 clones, around nine tenths being singletons. The starting material was CD4+ T cells from peripheral blood mononuclear cells, obtained in the third trimester of pregnancy. These receptors were collected from a female donor in good health, enrolled as a control in a pregnancy study.

J is TRBJ2-1 and V is TRBV5-4; D possibly corresponds to TRBD2 (5 bases). CDR1 SGHNT and CDR2 YYREEE come from the germline V gene (reference sequence). The CDR3 spans 13 residues. V was clipped by 5 bases and J by 5 bases, with 11 bases between them. The CDR3 DNA is TGTGCCAGCAGTAAGGAGGACCACAATGAGCAGTTCTTC. This translates into CASSKEDHNEQFF.

V and J are TRBV30 and TRBJ2-5; D is perhaps TRBD1 (5 bases). The CDR3 extends over 11 amino acids. Germline CDR1 GTSNPN, CDR2 SVGIG (reference sequence). Deletions cut 5 bases from V and 4 bases from J, with 8 bases between. CDR3 sequence (DNA): TGTGCCTGGTCTAGGGGAGAGACCCAGTACTTC. Translating it yields CAWSRGETQYF.

The CDR3 sequence: CASSQDQRGASTDTQYF. CDR3 DNA sequence: TGCGCCAGCAGCCAAGACCAGCGGGGGGCGAGCACAGATACGCAGTATTTT. The gene calls are TRBV4-3 and TRBJ2-3; 9 bases line up with TRBD2. CDR3 length: 17 residues. The V and J ends lost 0 bases and 0 bases, in that order; junction bases with no gene match: 4. CDR1 LGHNA and CDR2 YSLEER come from the germline V gene.

The chain links TRBV27 to TRBJ1-1, with a weak D call TRBD1 (5 bases). The CDR3 is made up of 14 amino acids. Trimming pared 3 bases from V and 3 bases from J, leaving 11 bases between. The germline V gene has CDR1 MNHEY and CDR2 SMNVEV (reference sequence). The CDR3 DNA reads as TGTGCCAGCAGTTTTCTTTCCAGGGACACTGAAGCTTTCTTT. This codes for CASSFLSRDTEAFF.

The chain uses TRBV7-3 and TRBJ1-5; 7 bases match TRBD1. The V and J ends lost 5 bases and 5 bases, in that order; junction bases with no gene match: 12. Germline V gene data show CDR1 as SGHTA and CDR2 as FQGTGA. This CDR3 region has 16 residues. CDR3 nucleotide sequence: TGTGCCAGCAGCCTGGGACAGTTAACGCCGGATCAGCCCCAGCATTTT. As protein: CASSLGQLTPDQPQHF. Combining the CDR3 with reference TRBV7-3 and TRBJ1-5 gives the whole variable domain GAGVSQTPSNKVTEKGKYVELRCDPISGHTALYWYRQSLGQGPEFLIYFQGTGAADDSGLPNDRFFAVRPEGSVSTLKIQRTERGDSAVYLCASSLGQLTPDQPQHFGDGTRLSIL.

V and J are TRBV5-1 and TRBJ1-3; tentatively, D is TRBD1 (5 bases). The ends were cut back, 3 bases at V and 0 bases at J, with 16 bases in the middle. CDR3 size: 17 residues. The germline gives CDR1 SGHRS, CDR2 YFSETQ. In DNA, the CDR3 is TGCGCCAGCAGCTCCGCAGGGATAGGTCTCTCTGGAAACACCATATATTTT. Protein sequence: CASSSAGIGLSGNTIYF. The full variable domain, rest sourced from reference TRBV5-1 and TRBJ1-3, is KAGVTQTPRYLIKTRGQQVTLSCSPISGHRSVSWYQQTPGQGLQFLFEYFSETQRNKGNFPGRFSGRQFSNSRSEMNVSTLELGDSALYLCASSSAGIGLSGNTIYFGEGSWLTVV.

The chain couples TRBV30 to TRBJ2-5, with 9 bases fitting TRBD1. Germline V lookup: CDR1 GTSNPN, CDR2 SVGIG (reference sequence). This CDR3 has 12 amino acids. Trimming removed 4 bases from V and 5 bases from J; junction bases left unmatched: 2. CDR3 sequence reads: CAWNRGQETQYF. The CDR3 DNA follows: TGTGCCTGGAACAGGGGGCAGGAGACCCAGTACTTC.

The chain employs TRBV7-8 and TRBJ1-1, with 8 bases identical to TRBD1. The germline V gene has CDR1 SGHVS and CDR2 FQNEAQ. J lost 10 bases, V lost 4 bases, and 5 bases had no gene match. The CDR3 has 12 residues. In DNA form, the CDR3 reads TGTGCCAGCAGCTCGGACAGGGTGGTAGCTTTCTTT. This codes for CASSSDRVVAFF.

The CDR3 DNA follows: TGTGCCAGCTCACCACGGGGCAGCTACGAGCAGTACTTC. It specifies CASSPRGSYEQYF. The chain uses TRBV18 and TRBJ2-7, with D possibly TRBD1 on 5 matching bases. The CDR3 runs to 13 residues. Trimming removed 1 base from V and 3 bases from J, with 7 bases in between. Germline lookup yields CDR1 KGHSH and CDR2 LQKENI.